The T cell receptor beta chain under discussion was sequenced for a study of Graves' ophthalmopathy and Graves' hyperthyroidism. RNA transcripts yielded amplified TCR beta CDR3 regions. Amplification began with first-round RT-PCR using HTBI primers, then second-round multiplex PCR was performed. TCRdb ran MiXCR on the multiplex PCR reads and lists one entry per CDR3 protein. The sample yields about 550,000 distinct CDR3 sequences, roughly 40% seen once. Note on this clonotype: Given a much more abundant clone one base away, this may be a read error.

The V and J ends lost 5 bases and 2 bases, in that order; junction bases with no gene match: 6. The CDR3 extends over 17 amino acids. Specimen: peripheral blood or thyroid tissue (not recorded which). The receptor's source is an adult man with Graves' hyperthyroidism. This sequence joins TRBV12-3 or TRBV12-4 and TRBJ2-5, with 15 bases identical to TRBD2. The chain's CDR3 is CASSEGTSGGTQETQYF. The CDR3 nucleotides are TGTGCCAGCAGTGAGGGGACTAGCGGGGGGACACAAGAGACCCAGTACTTC.